A selection of T cell receptor beta chains follows, all from one sample in a study of T cell responses to AZD1222 COVID-19 vaccine. Using immunoSEQ multiplex PCR, the repertoire was profiled, and TCRdb retains in-frame clones only, with some absent. The table has 65,000 to 80,000 clones, more than 75% seen once. The sequencing here drew on peripheral blood, taken 28 days after the second dose of the MenACWY control vaccine. Receptors originate from an adult who received the MenACWY meningococcal vaccine as a control. The CDR3 runs from the conserved cysteine through the conserved F or W. Fields, in order: J gene, V gene, clone size, D gene, CDR3 protein, CDR3 DNA. A D gene is named only where the DNA matches it firmly. Only some rows state a clone size, as once, few, many or a class for expanded clones.

TRBJ2-7 | TRBV7-9 | medium-sized | TRBD2 | CASSLRGGTSGGSSYEQYF | TGTGCCAGCAGCTTGCGGGGCGGGACTAGCGGGGGTAGCTCCTACGAGCAGTACTTC
TRBJ2-7 | TRBV7-2 | once | - | CASTLTPDSASYEQYF | TGTGCCAGCACCCTTACGCCGGATAGCGCCTCCTACGAGCAGTACTTC
TRBJ1-1 | TRBV7-9 | - | - | CASSPDGNTEAFF | TGTGCCAGCAGCCCTGATGGTAACACTGAAGCTTTCTTT
TRBJ2-5 | TRBV15 | once | - | CATSRVRGTETQYF | TGTGCCACCAGCAGAGTGCGCGGGACGGAGACCCAGTACTTC
TRBJ1-6 | TRBV7-2 | - | TRBD1 | CASSSGQGKESPLHF | TGTGCCAGCAGCTCAGGACAGGGAAAAGAGTCACCCCTCCACTTT
TRBJ1-4 | TRBV7-2 | - | TRBD1 | CASSLIRGSEKLFF | TGTGCCAGCAGCTTAATCAGGGGGTCTGAAAAACTGTTTTTT
TRBJ2-1 | TRBV12-3/TRBV12-4 | - | - | CASSFGVVGKFF | TGTGCCAGCAGTTTTGGGGTGGTTGGAAAGTTCTTC
TRBJ1-5 | TRBV28 | - | TRBD1 | CASSPQQGAYQPQHF | TGTGCCAGCAGCCCCCAGCAGGGGGCTTATCAGCCCCAGCATTTT
TRBJ2-3 | TRBV19 | once | - | CASSTDYLTDTQYF | TGTGCCAGTAGTACCGACTACCTCACAGATACGCAGTATTTT
TRBJ1-2 | TRBV6-5 | - | - | CASSKPGLQNYGYTF | TGTGCCAGCAGTAAGCCGGGACTGCAGAACTATGGCTACACCTTC
TRBJ1-3 | TRBV6-5 | - | - | CASSRVPSGNTIYF | TGTGCCAGCAGCCGGGTCCCCTCTGGAAACACCATATATTTT
TRBJ2-1 | TRBV15 | - | TRBD1 | CATSRNRGEQFF | TGTGCCACCAGCAGAAACAGGGGCGAGCAGTTCTTC
TRBJ2-3 | TRBV7-8 | once | - | CASSLLPGGSDTQYF | TGTGCCAGCAGCCTCCTCCCTGGGGGTTCGGATACGCAGTATTTT
TRBJ1-2 | TRBV20-1 | once | - | CSASLGSGGYTF | TGCAGTGCTAGTCTAGGGTCCGGAGGCTACACCTTC
TRBJ2-7 | TRBV5-1 | - | - | CASSLHNSYEQYF | TGCGCCAGCAGCTTGCACAATTCCTACGAGCAGTACTTC
TRBJ1-5 | TRBV21-1 | - | - | CASSKAHRGGPKEGCNQPQHF | TGTGCCAGCAGCAAAGCGCATCGTGGCGGACCTAAGGAGGGTTGCAATCAGCCCCAGCATTTT
TRBJ2-2 | TRBV9 | - | - | CASSPHRGRDTGELFF | TGTGCCAGCAGCCCACACAGGGGGAGGGACACCGGGGAGCTGTTTTTT
TRBJ2-1 | TRBV11-2 | - | - | CASSSIGGSNEQFF | TGTGCCAGCAGCTCCATAGGGGGTAGCAATGAGCAGTTCTTC
TRBJ1-4 | TRBV4-1 | - | - | CASSQGGFLNEKLFF | TGCGCCAGCAGCCAAGGAGGGTTCCTCAATGAAAAACTGTTTTTT
TRBJ1-1 | TRBV4-2 | - | TRBD1 | CASSQGGQAGTEAFF | TGTGCCAGCAGCCAAGGGGGACAGGCGGGGACTGAAGCTTTCTTT
TRBJ2-3 | TRBV7-7 | - | TRBD2 | CASSGGLAGSTDTQYF | TGTGCCAGCAGCGGCGGACTAGCGGGGAGCACAGATACGCAGTATTTT
TRBJ2-1 | TRBV7-2 | - | - | CASSLVTVGGNANEQFF | TGTGCCAGCAGCTTAGTAACGGTTGGGGGGAATGCGAATGAGCAGTTCTTC
TRBJ1-1 | TRBV19 | - | - | CASTKGRRNTEAFF | TGTGCCAGTACCAAGGGACGCCGGAACACTGAAGCTTTCTTT
TRBJ1-5 | TRBV9 | - | TRBD1 | CASSGQGGSQPQHF | TGTGCCAGCAGCGGACAGGGGGGAAGTCAGCCCCAGCATTTT
TRBJ2-5 | TRBV9 | few | - | CASSVGASQETQYF | TGTGCCAGCAGCGTAGGAGCGTCCCAAGAGACCCAGTACTTC
TRBJ2-2 | TRBV30 | - | TRBD2 | CAWSRLAGGGDGTGELFF | TGTGCCTGGAGTCGGCTAGCGGGAGGGGGCGATGGCACCGGGGAGCTGTTTTTT
TRBJ2-7 | TRBV2 | - | - | CASIRDSYEQYF | TGTGCCAGCATAAGGGATTCCTACGAGCAGTACTTC
TRBJ1-5 | TRBV28 | - | - | CASSRRALRLNQPQHF | TGTGCCAGCAGTCGCCGCGCCCTTAGACTGAATCAGCCCCAGCATTTT
TRBJ1-3 | TRBV19 | - | - | CASTQGPSGNTIYF | TGTGCCAGTACGCAGGGACCTTCTGGAAACACCATATATTTT
TRBJ2-5 | TRBV19 | - | - | CASSKGSQETQYF | TGTGCCAGTAGTAAAGGGAGCCAAGAGACCCAGTACTTC
TRBJ2-5 | TRBV7-2 | - | TRBD2 | CASSLTQRGGETQYF | TGTGCCAGCAGCTTAACGCAGCGGGGGGGTGAGACCCAGTACTTC
TRBJ2-1 | TRBV2 | - | - | CASKQASSYNEQFF | TGTGCCAGCAAACAGGCTAGCTCCTACAATGAGCAGTTCTTC
TRBJ2-7 | TRBV19 | - | - | CASSIPGGAPYEQYF | TGTGCCAGTAGTATCCCCGGGGGCGCCCCCTACGAGCAGTACTTC
TRBJ1-2 | TRBV19 | - | - | CAVTRGEGYGYTF | TGTGCCGTGACTCGGGGTGAGGGCTATGGCTACACCTTC
TRBJ2-7 | TRBV6-5 | - | TRBD1 | CASRGTGSYEQYF | TGTGCCAGCAGAGGGACAGGGAGCTACGAGCAGTACTTC
TRBJ2-5 | TRBV7-9 | - | - | CASSAQGGTQYF | TGTGCCAGCAGCGCCCAAGGTGGGACCCAGTACTTC
TRBJ2-7 | TRBV5-1 | once | TRBD1 | CASSLALGQSQPYEQYF | TGCGCCAGCAGCTTGGCCTTGGGACAGAGCCAACCCTACGAGCAGTACTTC
TRBJ2-7 | TRBV4-1 | - | TRBD2 | CASSPLGGAGLFYEQYF | TGCGCCAGCAGCCCCCTCGGGGGAGCGGGGCTTTTCTACGAGCAGTACTTC
TRBJ2-3 | TRBV27 | - | - | CASSLWSHTDTQYF | TGTGCCAGCAGTTTATGGTCTCACACAGATACGCAGTATTTT
TRBJ2-2 | TRBV9 | - | - | CASSAASGELFF | TGTGCCAGCAGCGCCGCGTCCGGGGAGCTGTTTTTT
TRBJ1-2 | TRBV18 | - | - | CASSPEIGRAYGYTF | TGTGCCAGCTCACCAGAAATTGGCCGGGCCTATGGCTACACCTTC
TRBJ2-7 | TRBV5-1 | - | TRBD2 | CASSLVGTRGDEQYF | TGCGCCAGCAGCTTGGTTGGGACTAGAGGAGACGAGCAGTACTTC
TRBJ2-7 | TRBV6-2/TRBV6-3 | - | TRBD1 | CASSYGQGVGYEQYF | TGTGCCAGCAGTTACGGACAGGGGGTCGGCTACGAGCAGTACTTC